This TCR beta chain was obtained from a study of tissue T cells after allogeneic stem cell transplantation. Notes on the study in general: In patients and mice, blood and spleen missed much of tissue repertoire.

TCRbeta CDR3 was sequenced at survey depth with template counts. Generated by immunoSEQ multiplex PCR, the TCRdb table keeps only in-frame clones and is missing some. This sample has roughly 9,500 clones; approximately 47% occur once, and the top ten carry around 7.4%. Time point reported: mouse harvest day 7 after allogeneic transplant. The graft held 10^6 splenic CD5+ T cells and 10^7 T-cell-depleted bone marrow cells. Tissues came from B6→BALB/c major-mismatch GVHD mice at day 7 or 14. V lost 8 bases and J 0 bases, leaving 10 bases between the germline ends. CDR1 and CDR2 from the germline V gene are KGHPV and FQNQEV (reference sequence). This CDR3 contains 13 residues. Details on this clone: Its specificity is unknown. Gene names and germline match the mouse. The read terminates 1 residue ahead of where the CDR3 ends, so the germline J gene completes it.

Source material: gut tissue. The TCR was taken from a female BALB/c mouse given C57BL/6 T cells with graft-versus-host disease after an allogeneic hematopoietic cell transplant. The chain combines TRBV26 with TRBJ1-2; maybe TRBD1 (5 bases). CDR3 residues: CASGRDANSDYTF. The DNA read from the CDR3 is TGTGCCAGCGGCAGGGATGCAAACTCCGACTACACC.